The clone carrying this T cell receptor (beta chain) was observed many times. This record comes from a study of T cells in Graves' hyperthyroidism and ophthalmopathy. RNA transcripts gave rise to amplified TCR beta CDR3 regions. Initially, a first-round RT-PCR of the TCR CDR3 employed the HTBI primer set. Each CDR3 protein is one row after TCRdb ran MiXCR on the multiplex PCR reads. Counted here are 140,000 or so distinct CDR3 sequences, roughly a fifth occurring once; the ten biggest clones make up around 70%. The source of this sequence is a woman between 45 and 60 years old with Graves' hyperthyroidism that later progressed to Graves' ophthalmopathy. The sample comprised blood.

As DNA, the CDR3 is TGTGCCAGCAGTCTTTACCCCCTAGCGGGTTTGAACAATGAGCAGTTCTTC. Protein product: CASSLYPLAGLNNEQFF. The gene calls are TRBV27 and TRBJ2-1, with TRBD2 matching 8 bases. The germline V gene encodes CDR1 MNHEY and CDR2 SMNVEV (reference sequence). This CDR3 comprises 17 residues. V lost 5 bases, J lost 5 bases, and 14 bases stayed unmatched.